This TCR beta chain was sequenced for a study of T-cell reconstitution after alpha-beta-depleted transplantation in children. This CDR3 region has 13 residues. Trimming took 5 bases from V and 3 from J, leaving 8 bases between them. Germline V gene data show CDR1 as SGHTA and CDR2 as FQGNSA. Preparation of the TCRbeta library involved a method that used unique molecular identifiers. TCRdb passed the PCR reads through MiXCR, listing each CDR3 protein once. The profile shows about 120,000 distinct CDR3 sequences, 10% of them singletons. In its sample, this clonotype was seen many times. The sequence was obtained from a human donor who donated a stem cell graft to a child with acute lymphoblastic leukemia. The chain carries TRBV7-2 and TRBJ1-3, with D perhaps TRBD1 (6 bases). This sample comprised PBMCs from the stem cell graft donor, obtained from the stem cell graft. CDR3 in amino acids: CASSPGVGNTIYF. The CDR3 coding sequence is TGTGCCAGCAGCCCAGGGGTTGGAAACACCATATATTTT.